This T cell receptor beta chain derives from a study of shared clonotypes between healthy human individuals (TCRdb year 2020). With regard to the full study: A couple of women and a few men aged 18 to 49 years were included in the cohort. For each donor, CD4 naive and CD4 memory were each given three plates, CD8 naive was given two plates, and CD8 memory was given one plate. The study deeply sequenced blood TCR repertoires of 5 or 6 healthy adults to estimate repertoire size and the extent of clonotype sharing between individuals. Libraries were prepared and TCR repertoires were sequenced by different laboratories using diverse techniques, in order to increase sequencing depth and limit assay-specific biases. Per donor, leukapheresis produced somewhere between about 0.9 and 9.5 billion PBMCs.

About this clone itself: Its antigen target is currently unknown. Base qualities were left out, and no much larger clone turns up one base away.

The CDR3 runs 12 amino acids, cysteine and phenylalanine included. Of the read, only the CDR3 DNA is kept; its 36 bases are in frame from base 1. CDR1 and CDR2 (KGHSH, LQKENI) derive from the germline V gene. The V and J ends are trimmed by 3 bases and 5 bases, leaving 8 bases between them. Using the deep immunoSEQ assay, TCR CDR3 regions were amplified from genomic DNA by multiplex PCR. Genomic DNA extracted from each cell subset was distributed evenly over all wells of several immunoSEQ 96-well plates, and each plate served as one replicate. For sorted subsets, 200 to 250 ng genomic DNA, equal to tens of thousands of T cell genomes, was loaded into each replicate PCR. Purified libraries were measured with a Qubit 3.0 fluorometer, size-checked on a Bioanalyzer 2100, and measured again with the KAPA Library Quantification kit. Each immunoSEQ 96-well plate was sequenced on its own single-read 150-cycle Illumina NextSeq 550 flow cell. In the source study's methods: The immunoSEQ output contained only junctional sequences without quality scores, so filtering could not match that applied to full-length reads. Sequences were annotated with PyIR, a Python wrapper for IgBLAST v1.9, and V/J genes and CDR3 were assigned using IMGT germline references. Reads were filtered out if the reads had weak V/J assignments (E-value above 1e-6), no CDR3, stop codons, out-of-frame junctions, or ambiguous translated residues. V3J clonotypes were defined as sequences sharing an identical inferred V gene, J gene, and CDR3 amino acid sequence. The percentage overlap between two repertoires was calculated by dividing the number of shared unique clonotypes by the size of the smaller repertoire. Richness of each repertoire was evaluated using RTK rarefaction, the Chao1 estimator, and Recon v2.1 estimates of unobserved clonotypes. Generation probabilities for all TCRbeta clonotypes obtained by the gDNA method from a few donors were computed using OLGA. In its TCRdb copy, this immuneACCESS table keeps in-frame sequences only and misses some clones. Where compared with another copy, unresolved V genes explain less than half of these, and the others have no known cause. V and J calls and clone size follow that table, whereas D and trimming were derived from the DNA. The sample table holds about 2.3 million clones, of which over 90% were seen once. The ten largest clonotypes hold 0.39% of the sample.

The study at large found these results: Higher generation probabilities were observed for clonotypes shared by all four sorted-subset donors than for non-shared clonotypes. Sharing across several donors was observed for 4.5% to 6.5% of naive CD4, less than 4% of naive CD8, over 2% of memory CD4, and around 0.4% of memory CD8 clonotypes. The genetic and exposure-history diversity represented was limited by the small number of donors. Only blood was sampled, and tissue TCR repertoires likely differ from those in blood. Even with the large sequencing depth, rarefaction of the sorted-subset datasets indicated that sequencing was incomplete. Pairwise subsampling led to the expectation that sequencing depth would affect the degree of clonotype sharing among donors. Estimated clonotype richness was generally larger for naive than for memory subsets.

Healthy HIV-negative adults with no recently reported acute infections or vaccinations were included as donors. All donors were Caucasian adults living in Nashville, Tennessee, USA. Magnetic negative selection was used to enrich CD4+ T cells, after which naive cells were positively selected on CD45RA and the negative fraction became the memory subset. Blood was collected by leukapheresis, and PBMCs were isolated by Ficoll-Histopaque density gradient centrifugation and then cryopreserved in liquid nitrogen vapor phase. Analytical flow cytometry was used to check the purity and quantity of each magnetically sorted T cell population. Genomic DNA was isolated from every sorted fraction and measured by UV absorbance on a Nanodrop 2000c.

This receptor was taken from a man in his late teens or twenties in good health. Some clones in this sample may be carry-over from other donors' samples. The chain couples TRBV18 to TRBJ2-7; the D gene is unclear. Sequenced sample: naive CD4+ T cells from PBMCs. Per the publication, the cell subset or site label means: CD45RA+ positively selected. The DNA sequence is TGTGCCAGCTCACCCCTCAGCAACGAGCAGTACTTC. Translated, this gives CASSPLSNEQYF.